This passage covers 10 T cell receptor beta chains from one sample sequenced in a study of cytomegalovirus exposure and HLA in healthy donors. Sequencing used immunoSEQ multiplex PCR; TCRdb keeps in-frame clones, though not all of them. The sample gives 65,000 to 75,000 clones, about 91% of which show up once; about 5% is in the top ten. Sequencing used PBMCs. Receptor source: a man younger than 35 in good health and CMV-seropositive.

This clone counts as medium-sized (0.01 to 0.1%). This rearrangement joins TRBV30 to TRBJ1-1; weak D call: TRBD1 (5 bases). This CDR3 spans 13 amino acids. CDR1 is GTSNPN, CDR2 SVGIG, per germline (reference sequence). V lost 4 bases, J lost 6 bases, and 15 bases lay in between. The CDR3 DNA reads as TGTGCCTGGACTTTTGAGGTAGGGGCTGAAGCTTTCTTT. Encoded protein: CAWTFEVGAEAFF.

The V gene is TRBV27, the J gene TRBJ2-3; 9 nucleotides align to TRBD1. The CDR3 has 16 residues. The germline V gene encodes CDR1 MNHEY and CDR2 SMNVEV (reference sequence). V gave up 5 bases and J gave up 5 bases; unmatched junction bases: 11. This CDR3 reads CASSLPGQGFGDTQYF. CDR3 in DNA: TGTGCCAGCAGTCTTCCGGGACAGGGTTTTGGAGATACGCAGTATTTT.

V gene TRBV2 combines with J gene TRBJ2-7; D is possibly TRBD1 (5 bases). Trimming removed 4 bases at V and 4 bases at J, with 14 bases between. The CDR3 has 14 amino acids. The germline gives CDR1 SNHLY, CDR2 FYNNEI. CDR3 sequence: CASSVKGREYEQYF. CDR3 bases: TGTGCCAGCAGTGTCAAAGGCAGGGAATACGAGCAGTACTTC. The full variable domain, rest sourced from reference TRBV2 and TRBJ2-7, is EPEVTQTPSHQVTQMGQEVILRCVPISNHLYFYWYRQILGQKVEFLVSFYNNEISEKSEIFDDQFSVERPDGSNFTLKIRSTKLEDSAMYFCASSVKGREYEQYFGPGTRLTVT.

V is TRBV19 and J is TRBJ2-3; a weak D match, TRBD2 (5 bases). V lost 5 bases, J lost 2 bases, and 20 bases lay in between. Germline V CDR1 and CDR2: LNHDA, SQIVND (reference sequence). This CDR3 has 17 amino acids. CDR3 DNA sequence: TGTGCCAGTAGTTCCATCTGGGTCGGGGATCCCACAGATACGCAGTATTTT. Its translation: CASSSIWVGDPTDTQYF.

The chain has TRBV30 and TRBJ2-1, with 8 bases fitting TRBD2. Germline CDR1 reads GTSNPN; CDR2 reads SVGIG (reference sequence). The CDR3 runs to 14 residues. V shed 1 base, J shed 6 bases, and the junction held 5 bases outside the gene matches. Here the CDR3 reads CAWSASREVNEQFF. The CDR3 DNA is TGTGCCTGGAGTGCGTCGCGGGAGGTCAATGAGCAGTTCTTC. The variable domain in full, completed from reference TRBV30 and TRBJ2-1, reads SQTIHQWPATLVQPVGSPLSLECTVEGTSNPNLYWYRQAAGRGLQLLFYSVGIGQISSEVPQNLSASRPQDRQFILSSKKLLLSDSGFYLCAWSASREVNEQFFGPGTRLTVL.

V gene TRBV19 combines with J gene TRBJ2-1; TRBD2 might be the D (5 bases). Per the germline V gene, CDR1 is LNHDA and CDR2 is SQIVND (reference sequence). The CDR3 is 13 residues long. V shed 3 bases and J shed 11 bases, with 14 bases lying between them. The CDR3 DNA sequence: TGTGCCAGTAGTATTGATAGGGAGCGGAAGCAGTTCTTC. Translated, it gives CASSIDRERKQFF.

The DNA of the CDR3 is TGCGCCAGCAGTCACCGGGACAGCTCCTACAATGAGCAGTTCTTC. Translation gives CASSHRDSSYNEQFF. The chain is built from TRBV10-1 and TRBJ2-1; 7 bases match TRBD1. This CDR3 has 15 residues. Unmatched junction bases numbered 4, after V lost 5 bases and J lost 0 bases. Germline V gene sequence: CDR1 WNHNN, CDR2 SYGVQD (reference sequence).

A single count supports this clone. The CDR3 protein is CASSRSGTGLQISYEQYF. The CDR3 DNA sequence: TGTGCCAGCAGCCGAAGCGGTACAGGGTTGCAAATCTCCTACGAGCAGTACTTC. This chain links TRBV7-9 with TRBJ2-7, with D maybe TRBD1 (6 bases). The V and J ends lost 5 bases and 0 bases respectively, with 23 bases between them. Germline V gives CDR1 SEHNR, CDR2 FQNEAQ (reference sequence). CDR3 length: 18 residues.

V usage is TRBV27 and J usage is TRBJ1-2, with D perhaps matching TRBD1 (5 bases). The CDR3 is made up of 14 amino acids. Germline assignment: CDR1 MNHEY and CDR2 SMNVEV (reference sequence). V gave up 4 bases and J gave up 4 bases, with 13 bases separating them. In DNA form, the CDR3 reads TGTGCCAGCAGTTCACTCGACAGACCCTATGGCTACACCTTC. Translation: CASSSLDRPYGYTF.

The chain couples TRBV5-3 to TRBJ2-7, with 10 positions matching TRBD2. TRBV5-3 carries the ORF label, with uncertain function. V shed 1 base and J 6 bases; nucleotides not matched to a gene: 10. There are 16 residues in the CDR3. CDR3 nucleotide sequence: TGTGCCAGAAGCTTGCAGCGGGAGGGCCGAGAGGCCGAGCAGTACTTC. Amino acids: CARSLQREGREAEQYF.